These 13 T cell receptor beta chains originate from one sample sequenced in a study of immune characterization of retroperitoneal liposarcoma. TCRdb passed the PCR reads through MiXCR, listing each CDR3 protein once. The data show approximately 10,000 distinct CDR3 sequences, around a third seen once. Sequencing was performed on tumor tissue. The receptor source for this set is a female donor with retroperitoneal liposarcoma.

This clonotype is classed as medium-sized (0.01 to 0.1%). J is TRBJ2-5 and V is TRBV11-3; D ambiguous. The CDR3 covers 16 residues. Germline assignment: CDR1 SGHNT and CDR2 YENEEA. The V end was cut by 5 bases, the J end by 3 bases, with 19 bases between. CDR3 in amino acids: CASSARPLMGKETQYF. The DNA for the CDR3 is TGTGCCAGCAGCGCCCGGCCGCTTATGGGGAAAGAGACCCAGTACTTC.

The rearrangement uses TRBV11-2 and TRBJ2-3; D uncertain. V gave up 2 bases and J gave up 3 bases, with 3 bases separating them. The length of the CDR3 is 12 residues. Germline-derived CDR1 and CDR2 are SGHAT and FQNNGV. CDR3 region: CASSLPTDTQYF. The CDR3 DNA reads TGTGCCAGCAGCTTACCAACAGATACGCAGTATTTT.

The rearrangement links TRBV27 to TRBJ2-6; possible D gene TRBD1, 5 bases. Trimming took 3 bases from V and 4 from J, leaving 10 bases between them. CDR1 is MNHEY, CDR2 SMNVEV, per germline (reference sequence). CDR3 length: 15 residues. The CDR3 DNA is TGTGCCAGCAGTTTCGGACACTCGGGGGCCAACGTCCTGACTTTC. Translating gives CASSFGHSGANVLTF.

This clonotype came up a few times. The rearrangement joins TRBV6-5 to TRBJ2-5, with no clear D. The V end was cut by 0 bases, the J end by 5 bases, with 7 bases between. The CDR3 runs to 13 residues. Germline values: CDR1 MNHEY, CDR2 SVGAGI. DNA for the CDR3: TGTGCCAGCAGTTACTCGGGCCGGGAGACCCAGTACTTC. Residues: CASSYSGRETQYF.

There are a few counts of this clonotype. The chain carries TRBV6-1 and TRBJ2-3; 11 bases are shared with TRBD2. CDR3 length: 17 residues. Per germline, CDR1 MNHNS and CDR2 SASEGT. V dropped 5 bases and J dropped 4; count of bases not matched to a gene: 11. The CDR3, as DNA: TGTGCCAGCAGTTTTCGGACTAGCGGGCAGTCGGCAGATACGCAGTATTTT. Its translation is CASSFRTSGQSADTQYF.

V usage is TRBV11-2 and J usage is TRBJ2-5, with 10 bases matching TRBD1. The closer fit of TRBJ2-7 to the DNA end suggests the J call may be wrong. CDR1 is SGHAT and CDR2 is FQNNGV in the germline V gene. This CDR3 is 13 amino acids long. The CDR3 coding sequence is TGTGCCAGCAGCAGGGACAGGGGCTACGAGCAGTACTTC. Translation gives CASSRDRGYEQYF.

This clonotype was counted a few times. This chain connects TRBV6-4 to TRBJ2-3; 9 bases map to TRBD1. The germline V gene encodes CDR1 MRHNA and CDR2 SNTAGT. This CDR3 spans 14 amino acids. The junction had 5 bases not matched to a gene; V was cut back by 5 bases and J by 5 bases. This CDR3 reads CASSSGTGRDTQYF. The CDR3 DNA reads TGTGCCAGCAGTTCCGGGACAGGGAGAGATACGCAGTATTTT.

The chain links TRBV27 to TRBJ2-2; 10 nucleotides align to TRBD2. The CDR3 spans 16 residues. CDR1 is MNHEY, CDR2 SMNVEV, per germline (reference sequence). V shed 7 bases, J shed 5 bases, and the junction held 10 bases outside the gene matches. CDR3 in amino acids: CASTLGAGGLTGELFF. Written as DNA, the CDR3 is TGTGCCAGCACCCTAGGAGCGGGGGGGCTGACCGGGGAGCTGTTTTTT.

The rearrangement links TRBV6-6 to TRBJ1-1; D gene unclear. Trimming took 5 bases from V and 3 from J, leaving 10 bases between them. The length of the CDR3 is 13 residues. Germline V gives CDR1 MNHNY, CDR2 SVGAGI (reference sequence). The CDR3 loop reads CASSDGPYTEAFF. Here the CDR3 DNA reads TGTGCCAGCAGTGACGGTCCCTACACTGAAGCTTTCTTT.

This clonotype was counted between two and nine times. The chain joins TRBV6-1 to TRBJ1-5, with unresolved D. V shed 7 bases and J shed 2 bases, with 6 bases lying between them. The CDR3 length is 12 residues. Germline V CDR1 and CDR2: MNHNS, SASEGT. For the CDR3, the DNA is TGTGCCAGCACGGACGGCAATCAGCCCCAGCATTTT. Residues: CASTDGNQPQHF.

V gene TRBV19 combines with J gene TRBJ2-3; D gene ambiguous. V was pared by 5 bases and J by 0 bases, with 15 bases between. There are 16 residues in the CDR3. Germline V CDR1 and CDR2: LNHDA, SQIVND (reference sequence). The CDR3 protein is CASSPGGRPSTDTQYF. The CDR3 DNA is TGTGCCAGTAGTCCTGGTGGAAGACCTAGCACAGATACGCAGTATTTT.

The CDR3 region is CASSEQDGYEQYF. CDR3 sequence (DNA): TGTGCCAGCAGTGAACAGGACGGCTACGAGCAGTACTTC. The rearrangement joins TRBV6-1 to TRBJ2-5; D remains unclear. The J call is in doubt because the DNA end fits TRBJ2-7 better. Germline V gene data show CDR1 as MNHNS and CDR2 as SASEGT. This CDR3 is built from 13 residues.

This rearrangement joins TRBV27 to TRBJ2-1, with D unclear. Germline CDR1 is MNHEY and CDR2 is SMNVEV (reference sequence). This CDR3 comprises 13 residues. V lost 3 bases and J lost 13, with 16 bases in between. CDR3: CASSFGNQETQFF. In DNA, the CDR3 is TGTGCCAGCAGTTTTGGCAACCAAGAGACCCAGTTCTTC.